The rows below give T cell receptor beta chains drawn from one sample of a study of beta chain features in type 1 diabetes. Here immunoSEQ multiplex PCR was the method, and the copy in TCRdb shows in-frame clones only, minus some. Of a few hundred thousand clones in the sample, roughly 9.8% are singletons; the top ten hold about 0.64%. The sequenced sample consisted of central memory CD4+ T cells from blood. These receptors all stem from a man aged 25 to 45 with type 1 diabetes. CDR3s include the opening cysteine and the closing phenylalanine or tryptophan. The D gene is left open where the match is weak. Clone size, where shown, is once, few, many, or a class for clones that have expanded.

j_call d_call v_call clone_size cdr3_aa cdr3_nt
TRBJ2-2 TRBD1 TRBV11-2 few CASSSGQGRVGELFF TGTGCCAGCAGCTCAGGACAGGGGCGAGTCGGGGAGCTGTTTTTT
TRBJ2-1 NA TRBV11-2 NA CASSLGGTSSYNEQFF TGTGCCAGCAGCTTGGGCGGGACGAGCTCCTACAATGAGCAGTTCTTC
TRBJ2-7 TRBD2 TRBV6-1 NA CASSVGLAGDFYEQYF TGTGCCAGCAGTGTTGGACTAGCGGGCGACTTCTACGAGCAGTACTTC
TRBJ2-1 TRBD2 TRBV6-6 few CASSYASGNNEQFF TGTGCCAGCAGTTACGCTAGCGGTAATAATGAGCAGTTCTTC
TRBJ2-5 TRBD2 TRBV28 few CASYRLAGETQYF TGTGCCAGCTATCGACTAGCCGGAGAGACCCAGTACTTC
TRBJ2-3 TRBD1 TRBV6-5 few CASSPRDRDTQYF TGTGCCAGCAGCCCTAGGGACAGAGATACGCAGTATTTT
TRBJ2-4 TRBD2 TRBV5-1 few CASSFISGNDAKNIQYF TGCGCCAGCAGCTTTATCAGCGGGAACGACGCCAAAAACATTCAGTACTTC
TRBJ2-7 TRBD2 TRBV19 few CASTPAGESGEQYF TGTGCCAGTACCCCGGCGGGAGAATCGGGCGAGCAGTACTTC
TRBJ1-5 TRBD1 TRBV7-9 once CASSLAGGGQGSFNQPQHF TGTGCCAGCAGCTTAGCGGGGGGAGGACAGGGTTCCTTCAATCAGCCCCAGCATTTT
TRBJ2-1 NA TRBV7-9 many CASSLEAAAEQFF TGTGCCAGCAGCTTAGAGGCAGCGGCCGAGCAGTTCTTC
TRBJ2-7 NA TRBV7-9 NA CASSALGGIHEQYF TGTGCCAGCAGCGCCTTGGGAGGCATCCACGAGCAGTACTTC
TRBJ2-1 TRBD2 TRBV11-2 many CASSLQTSGVNEQFF TGTGCCAGCAGCTTACAGACTAGCGGGGTAAATGAGCAGTTCTTC
TRBJ2-5 NA TRBV28 NA CASSSQPPETQYF TGTGCCAGCAGCTCACAGCCTCCGGAGACCCAGTACTTC
TRBJ2-7 NA TRBV4-2 few CASSQDRASSYEQYF TGTGCCAGCAGCCAAGACAGGGCGAGCTCCTACGAGCAGTACTTC
TRBJ2-4 TRBD2 TRBV11-2 NA CASSPLTSGIVNIQYF TGTGCCAGCAGCCCTTTGACTAGCGGGATTGTAAACATTCAGTACTTC
TRBJ2-1 TRBD1 TRBV7-2 few CASSARDRVNEQFF TGTGCCAGCAGCGCCCGGGACAGGGTCAATGAGCAGTTCTTC
TRBJ2-2 NA TRBV4-1 NA CASSLVVLGSDTGELFF TGCGCCAGCAGCCTCGTGGTGTTGGGTAGCGACACCGGGGAGCTGTTTTTT
TRBJ2-7 NA TRBV21-1 few CASRTQDSYEQYF TGTGCCAGCAGGACACAAGACTCCTACGAGCAGTACTTC
TRBJ2-3 TRBD2 TRBV5-1 few CASSLGRAGGGDTQYF TGCGCCAGCAGCTTGGGTCGAGCGGGAGGCGGAGATACGCAGTATTTT
TRBJ2-7 NA TRBV4-1 NA CASSQGVLVDEQYF TGCGCCAGCAGCCAAGGGGTCTTGGTGGACGAGCAGTACTTC
TRBJ2-1 NA TRBV5-1 many CASSLDRDNEQFF TGCGCCAGCAGCTTGGATCGGGACAATGAGCAGTTCTTC
TRBJ2-5 NA TRBV18 NA CATSPTKGGNQETQYF TGTGCCACCTCTCCAACAAAAGGGGGAAATCAAGAGACCCAGTACTTC
TRBJ2-7 TRBD2 TRBV28 NA CASSLLAGNSYEQYF TGTGCCAGCAGTTTACTAGCGGGGAACTCCTACGAGCAGTACTTC
TRBJ1-2 TRBD1 TRBV5-1 few CASGVGDSGLYGYTF TGCGCCAGCGGCGTTGGGGACAGCGGACTCTATGGCTACACCTTC
TRBJ2-1 NA TRBV7-9 few CASSRGNPYNEQFF TGTGCCAGCTCTCGGGGGAATCCCTACAATGAGCAGTTCTTC
TRBJ2-6 NA TRBV27 few CASSLYSGANVLTF TGTGCCAGCAGTCTCTACTCTGGGGCCAACGTCCTGACTTTC
TRBJ2-2 NA TRBV18 few CASSPQGQNTGELFF TGTGCCAGCTCACCCCAAGGACAGAACACCGGGGAGCTGTTTTTT
TRBJ2-7 NA TRBV5-1 NA CASSSSYEQYF TGCGCCAGCAGCTCATCCTACGAGCAGTACTTC